This T cell receptor (beta chain) emerged from a study of blood T cells in healthy people across ages. Study-wide findings and caveats: Age brought a roughly linear fall in TCR beta diversity measured per million T cells. Strong correlation was found linking TCR beta diversity to naive T cell percentage. Donors of long life had a larger count of naive CD4+ cells and greater diversity than aged donors.

The use of a sample-barcoded 5' primer and a J-beta primer mix characterized a second PCR of 7 to 11 cycles. TCRdb reprocessed the 5' RACE reads via MiXCR and lists one record per CDR3 protein. The sample yields 650,000 to 1,000,000 distinct CDR3 sequences, 35% to 40% seen once. Each sample provided at least 6 micrograms of extracted total RNA. The length of the CDR3 is 16 residues. Germline CDR1 reads DFQATT; CDR2 reads SNEGSKA (reference sequence). The J segment lost 0 bases and the V segment lost 6 bases, leaving 13 bases of the junction unmatched. This clonotype was counted a few times. The target antigen is unknown.

This chain links TRBV20-1 with TRBJ1-1, with 7 bases identical to TRBD1. The TCR comes from a man aged 18-30 years in good health. Sequencing used blood. The CDR3 sequence is CSAYAGGETMNTEAFF. Here the CDR3 DNA reads TGCAGTGCCTACGCAGGGGGGGAAACTATGAACACTGAAGCTTTCTTT.